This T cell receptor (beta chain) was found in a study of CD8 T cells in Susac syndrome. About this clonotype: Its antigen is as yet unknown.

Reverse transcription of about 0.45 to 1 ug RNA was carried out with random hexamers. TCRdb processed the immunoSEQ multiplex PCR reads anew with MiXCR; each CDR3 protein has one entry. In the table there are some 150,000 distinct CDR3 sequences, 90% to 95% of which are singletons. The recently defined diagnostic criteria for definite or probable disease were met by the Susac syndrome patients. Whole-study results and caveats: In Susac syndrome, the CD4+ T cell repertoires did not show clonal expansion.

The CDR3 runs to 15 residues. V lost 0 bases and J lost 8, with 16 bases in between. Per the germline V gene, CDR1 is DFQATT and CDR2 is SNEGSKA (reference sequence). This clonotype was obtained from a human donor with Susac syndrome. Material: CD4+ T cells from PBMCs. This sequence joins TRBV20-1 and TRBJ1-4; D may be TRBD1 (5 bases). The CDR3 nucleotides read TGCAGTGCTAGAGATCAGACTGGCAGGGACGAAAAACTGTTTTTT. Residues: CSARDQTGRDEKLFF.